One and the same sample provided the 15 T cell receptor beta chains below, sequenced in a study of blood T cell repertoires in COVID-19 (dated by TCRdb to 2018 to 2020). Library prep was done by the immunoSEQ multiplex PCR assay. The table was pulled from immuneACCESS by TCRdb, which kept in-frame rearrangements only. Such tables lose some clones; where checked, under half of the loss comes from unresolved V genes, and the rest has no known cause. The sample has 250,000 to 300,000 clones on record, roughly nine tenths of them singletons. The ten largest make up around 12% of the sample. The sequencing sample was made of peripheral blood. Every receptor here comes from a woman under 40 with COVID-19, enrolled during active disease.

V gene TRBV19 combines with J gene TRBJ1-2; 8 bases map to TRBD1. The CDR3 covers 14 residues. CDR1 and CDR2 (germline): LNHDA, SQIVND (reference sequence). V trimming: 4 bases; J trimming: 4 bases; junction bases outside the gene matches: 5. CDR3 in DNA: TGTGCCAGTAGTACCCAGGGGGCTGGCTATGGCTACACCTTC. Its protein is CASSTQGAGYGYTF.

The genes are TRBV2 and TRBJ2-7; 8 bases fit TRBD2. Germline lookup yields CDR1 SNHLY and CDR2 FYNNEI. The CDR3 consists of 15 residues. V gave up 1 base and J gave up 3 bases; unmatched junction bases: 5. In DNA, the CDR3 is TGTGCCAGCAGTGAAGAGCGGGGGCCGATCTACGAGCAGTACTTC. It yields the protein CASSEERGPIYEQYF.

This chain joins TRBV11-2 and TRBJ1-4; 7 nucleotides line up with TRBD1. Germline CDR1 and CDR2: SGHAT and FQNNGV. V gave up 4 bases and J gave up 0 bases; unmatched junction bases: 5. The CDR3 covers 16 residues. The DNA for the CDR3 is TGTGCCAGCAGCTCCGGCCAGGGGGCAACTAATGAAAAACTGTTTTTT. This codes for CASSSGQGATNEKLFF.

The chain employs TRBV5-5 and TRBJ1-2; 8 nucleotides match TRBD1. In germline, CDR1 is SGHKS, CDR2 YYEKEE (reference sequence). The CDR3 contains 14 residues. With V trimmed by 4 bases and J by 3 bases, 5 bases remained unmatched. The CDR3 here is CASSNTGGYYGYTF. CDR3 in DNA: TGTGCCAGCAGCAATACAGGGGGGTACTATGGCTACACCTTC.

The chain couples TRBV21-1 to TRBJ1-1. TRBV21-1 is classified as a pseudogene. This CDR3 is 13 amino acids long. Written as DNA, the CDR3 is TGTGCCAGCAGGGGGGGGCAAAGGGCTGAAGCTTTCTTT. Translated: CASRGGQRAEAFF.

The rearrangement joins TRBV3-1 (or the pseudogene TRBV3-2) to TRBJ2-5; the D gene is possibly TRBD2 (5 bases). From germline, CDR1 is LGHDT and CDR2 YNNKEL (reference sequence). Between the trimmed V and J ends, which lost 4 bases and 1 base, there was a span of 19 bases. This CDR3 spans 17 amino acids. CDR3 protein: CASSPIGGPTVQETQYF. CDR3 bases: TGTGCCAGCAGCCCTATCGGCGGGCCAACCGTCCAAGAGACCCAGTACTTC.

This clone was detected a few times. The CDR3 here is CASSGEQGNTEAFF. The CDR3 region has the DNA TGTGCCAGCTCGGGTGAACAGGGAAACACTGAAGCTTTCTTT. The rearrangement links TRBV18 to TRBJ1-1, with TRBD1 as a possible D gene (6 bases). The V end was cut by 6 bases, the J end by 2 bases, with 13 bases between. The CDR3 runs 14 residues. CDR1 KGHSH and CDR2 LQKENI come from the germline V gene.

The V and J genes are TRBV2 and TRBJ2-2; TRBD2 agrees at 8 bases. V shed 7 bases and J 3 bases; nucleotides not matched to a gene: 4. This CDR3 comprises 14 residues. Germline V gene lookup returns CDR1 SNHLY and CDR2 FYNNEI. The CDR3 DNA reads as TGTGCCAGCAACAGCGGGGGAGACACCGGGGAGCTGTTTTTT. It yields the protein CASNSGGDTGELFF.

The chain carries TRBV11-3 and TRBJ2-7; D not resolved. This CDR3 region has 13 residues. Trimming removed 5 bases at V and 6 bases at J, with 14 bases between. Germline V lookup: CDR1 SGHNT, CDR2 YENEEA. As DNA, the CDR3 is TGTGCCAGCAGCACCACGATCGGCGGCGAGCAGTACTTC. It encodes CASSTTIGGEQYF. Looking up the rest from reference TRBV11-3 and TRBJ2-7 gives the full variable domain: EAGVVQSPRYKIIEKKQPVAFWCNPISGHNTLYWYLQNLGQGPELLIRYENEEAVDDSQLPKDRFSAERLKGVDSTLKIQPAELGDSAVYLCASSTTIGGEQYFGPGTRLTVT.

This chain joins TRBV5-1 and TRBJ2-3; 16 nucleotides line up with TRBD2. Germline V gene lookup returns CDR1 SGHRS and CDR2 YFSETQ. The V and J ends lost 2 bases and 3 bases, in that order; junction bases with no gene match: 9. The CDR3 consists of 19 residues. The CDR3 DNA is TGCGCCAGCAGCTTAACTCCGGGACTAGCGGGGGGGCGAACAGATACGCAGTATTTT. Translated, it gives CASSLTPGLAGGRTDTQYF.

The chain employs TRBV3-1 (or the pseudogene TRBV3-2) and TRBJ1-2; maybe TRBD1 (6 bases). The CDR3 spans 15 residues. The V gene lost 5 bases and the J gene lost 6 bases, with 19 bases spanning the gap. Germline CDR1 and CDR2: LGHDT and YNNKEL (reference sequence). Written as DNA, the CDR3 is TGTGCCAGCAGCGAGGGGACATCCATCTCAAATGGCTACACCTTC. It translates to CASSEGTSISNGYTF.

The chain has TRBV4-1 and TRBJ2-7; possibly TRBD2 for D (6 bases). Deletions cut 3 bases from V and 2 bases from J, with 14 bases between. The CDR3 spans 15 residues. Per germline, CDR1 MGHRA and CDR2 YSYEKL. The CDR3 nucleotides read TGCGCCAGCAGCCAGATCCCGGAGGGCGCCTACGAGCAGTACTTC. Its translation is CASSQIPEGAYEQYF.

The chain couples TRBV4-1 to TRBJ1-5; the D is unclear. CDR3 size: 17 residues. V lost 0 bases, J lost 5 bases, and 17 bases lay in between. The germline V gene encodes CDR1 MGHRA and CDR2 YSYEKL. The CDR3 nucleotides are TGCGCCAGCAGCCAAGAACGTGCGGGAGTCCTTCATCAGCCCCAGCATTTT. Translation gives CASSQERAGVLHQPQHF.

The rearrangement links TRBV5-8 to TRBJ2-3, with 7 bases fitting TRBD2. Germline CDR1 and CDR2: SGHTS and YDEGEE. Unmatched junction bases numbered 13, after V lost 1 base and J lost 5 bases. The CDR3 covers 17 residues. The CDR3 nucleotides are TGTGCCAGCAGCTTGATCTGGGACTACACGGTGGAAGATACGCAGTATTTT. Protein product: CASSLIWDYTVEDTQYF.

This sequence joins TRBV5-1 and TRBJ2-7; 7 bases map to TRBD2. Trimming took 2 bases from V and 3 from J; bases not matched to a gene: 8. Per the germline V gene, CDR1 is SGHRS and CDR2 is YFSETQ. The CDR3 sequence is 15 residues long. The CDR3 DNA is TGCGCCAGCAGCTTTGCGTTGGGGGGGAACTACGAGCAGTACTTC. Protein sequence: CASSFALGGNYEQYF.